Below are 30 T cell receptor beta chains sequenced from a single sample in a study of T cell responses to AZD1222 COVID-19 vaccine. Sequencing was performed with immunoSEQ multiplex PCR; in TCRdb, only in-frame clones are kept and a portion is missing. The sample lists around 120,000 clones, around 92% occurring once. The sequencing here drew on peripheral blood, taken on day 0 of AZD1222 vaccination. The receptors were sampled from an adult in good health.

CDR3 bases: TGTGCCAGCAGCCATCGTCCTGAACGCGGAGCTTTCTTT. Residues: CASSHRPERGAFF. V is TRBV14 and J is TRBJ1-1; D unresolved. The CDR3 runs to 13 residues. The germline V and J ends were trimmed by 3 bases and 10 bases, with 15 bases remaining between them. The germline V gene encodes CDR1 SGHDN and CDR2 FVKESK.

V gene TRBV11-2 combines with J gene TRBJ2-5, with unresolved D. The CDR3 length is 15 residues. V gave up 5 bases and J gave up 5 bases, with 18 bases separating them. Germline CDR1 and CDR2: SGHAT and FQNNGV. The CDR3 sequence: CASSPHKVVGETQYF. Written as DNA, the CDR3 is TGTGCCAGCAGCCCGCACAAGGTGGTCGGTGAGACCCAGTACTTC.

The chain has TRBV11-2 and TRBJ2-7, with D perhaps matching TRBD1 or TRBD2 (5 bases each). Trimming removed 5 bases at V and 1 base at J, with 12 bases between. The germline gives CDR1 SGHAT, CDR2 FQNNGV. CDR3 size: 14 residues. The CDR3: CASSQVGGSYEQYF. The CDR3 region has the DNA TGTGCCAGCAGCCAGGTTGGGGGATCCTACGAGCAGTACTTC.

J is TRBJ1-5 and V is TRBV9; D remains unclear. Germline V gene sequence: CDR1 SGDLS, CDR2 YYNGEE. There are 15 residues in the CDR3. V was clipped by 0 bases and J by 5 bases, with 12 bases between them. The CDR3 sequence: CASSVAGVIDQPQHF. For the CDR3, the DNA is TGTGCCAGCAGCGTAGCCGGAGTTATCGATCAGCCCCAGCATTTT.

The chain links TRBV28 to TRBJ1-2; unclear D gene. The germline V gene encodes CDR1 MDHEN and CDR2 SYDVKM. The CDR3 loop spans 13 amino acids. The germline V and J ends were trimmed by 5 bases and 4 bases, with 11 bases remaining between them. CDR3: CASSGALFYGYTF. The CDR3 DNA reads as TGTGCCAGCAGTGGTGCCCTATTCTATGGCTACACCTTC.

The CDR3 DNA is TGTGCCAGCGGCGGAGGGGGCTCTGGAAACACCATATATTTT. It codes for CASGGGGSGNTIYF. The V call is TRBV2, the J call TRBJ1-3, with TRBD1 as a possible D gene (6 bases). Deletions cut 8 bases from V and 0 bases from J, with 11 bases between. The germline V gene encodes CDR1 SNHLY and CDR2 FYNNEI. The CDR3 totals 14 residues.

The chain carries TRBV11-3 and TRBJ2-1, with 14 nucleotides matching TRBD2. Germline V lookup: CDR1 SGHNT, CDR2 YENEEA. J gave up 8 bases and V 3 bases, and 3 bases lay outside the gene matches. The CDR3 runs to 15 residues. CDR3: CASSLTSGGGHEQFF. The CDR3 DNA is TGTGCCAGCAGCTTGACTAGCGGGGGGGGCCATGAGCAGTTCTTC.

The chain employs TRBV6-5 and TRBJ1-6; 11 bases line up with TRBD1. V trimming: 11 bases; J trimming: 14 bases; junction bases outside the gene matches: 11. The germline V gene has CDR1 MNHEY and CDR2 SVGAGI. This CDR3 is 13 amino acids long. CDR3 in amino acids: CASRDRGFGALHF. The CDR3 DNA reads as TGTGCCTCCCGGGACAGGGGGTTCGGGGCCCTCCACTTT.

The rearrangement links TRBV20-1 to TRBJ1-2; maybe TRBD1 (5 bases). V lost 2 bases, J lost 7 bases, and 8 bases lay in between. The CDR3 loop spans 11 amino acids. Germline CDR1 and CDR2: DFQATT and SNEGSKA (reference sequence). CDR3 sequence reads: CSARSGGGYTF. CDR3 bases: TGCAGTGCTAGAAGTGGGGGTGGCTACACCTTC.

The V call is TRBV19, the J call TRBJ1-4; tentative D call: TRBD1 (6 bases). CDR1 is LNHDA and CDR2 is SQIVND in the germline V gene (reference sequence). The V end lost 6 bases, the J end lost 0 bases, and 11 bases lay between the germline ends. The length of the CDR3 is 15 residues. The CDR3 region has the DNA TGTGCCAGTAGCATTGGACAGTCAACTAATGAAAAACTGTTTTTT. This translates into CASSIGQSTNEKLFF. The variable domain in full, with the rest retrieved from reference TRBV19 and TRBJ1-4, is DGGITQSPKYLFRKEGQNVTLSCEQNLNHDAMYWYRQDPGQGLRLIYYSQIVNDFQKGDIAEGYSVSREKKESFPLTVTSAQKNPTAFYLCASSIGQSTNEKLFFGSGTQLSVL.

This chain uses TRBV18 with TRBJ1-2; 8 nucleotides agree with TRBD1. CDR1 and CDR2 (germline): KGHSH, LQKENI. CDR3 length: 14 amino acids. Trimming cost V 1 base and J 3 bases; bases outside gene matches: 1. The CDR3 loop is CASSPQQGDYGYTF. CDR3 bases: TGTGCCAGCTCACCACAACAGGGGGACTATGGCTACACCTTC.

The chain couples TRBV7-9 to TRBJ1-1; D possibly corresponds to TRBD1 (5 bases). V gave up 1 base and J gave up 10 bases, with 13 bases separating them. The CDR3 has 13 residues. Germline CDR1 and CDR2: SEHNR and FQNEAQ (reference sequence). CDR3 sequence: CASSLGAVGGAFF. For the CDR3, the DNA is TGTGCCAGCAGCTTAGGGGCGGTGGGGGGAGCTTTCTTT.

The chain has TRBV24-1 and TRBJ2-5; D ambiguous. V was clipped by 4 bases and J by 1 base, with 12 bases between them. Germline CDR1 is KGHDR and CDR2 is SFDVKD. The CDR3 has 15 residues. The CDR3 loop is CATSDSDRSQETQYF. The CDR3 DNA follows: TGTGCCACCAGTGACTCTGACCGATCCCAAGAGACCCAGTACTTC.

This rearrangement joins TRBV3-1 (or the pseudogene TRBV3-2) to TRBJ2-5; 7 bases are a match to TRBD2. This CDR3 is built from 13 residues. V gave up 7 bases and J gave up 1 base; unmatched junction bases: 3. Germline CDR1 and CDR2: LGHDT and YNNKEL (reference sequence). CDR3 DNA sequence: TGTGCCAGCACCCGGACTAGCCAAGAGACCCAGTACTTC. Translation: CASTRTSQETQYF.

In DNA form, the CDR3 reads TGTGCCAGCTCACCGGGTTCTTTTGATGGCTACACCTTC. Its protein product is CASSPGSFDGYTF. V usage is TRBV18 and J usage is TRBJ1-2; D gene unclear. The CDR3 sequence is 13 residues long. Trimming stripped 3 bases from V and 6 bases from J, with 11 bases between. CDR1 is KGHSH, CDR2 LQKENI, per germline.

V usage is TRBV7-2 and J usage is TRBJ2-7, with a tentative D call TRBD1 (6 bases). Per germline, CDR1 SGHTA and CDR2 FQGNSA. Trimming cost V 1 base and J 3 bases, with 13 bases left between them. The CDR3 is 15 residues long. The CDR3 loop is CASSLVPAGVYEQYF. CDR3 coding DNA: TGTGCCAGCAGCTTAGTGCCCGCAGGGGTCTACGAGCAGTACTTC.

The chain has TRBV28 and TRBJ2-4, with TRBD2 as a possible D gene (6 bases). The CDR3 spans 21 residues. Trimming took off 2 bases at V and 6 bases at J, with 32 bases between the two ends. Germline-derived CDR1 and CDR2 are MDHEN and SYDVKM. In nucleotides, the CDR3 is TGTGCCAGCAGTTTAAGGAGGGCGGGACCGCAGGAGGGTAGTTTCTTAAACATTCAGTACTTC. As protein: CASSLRRAGPQEGSFLNIQYF.

This sequence joins TRBV5-6 and TRBJ2-7; D is undetermined. V was shortened by 0 bases and J by 5 bases, with 27 bases between the two germline ends. The V gene's germline CDR1 is SGHDT and CDR2 YYEEEE. The CDR3 length is 19 residues. CDR3 loop: CASSLEESGDYWGSHEQYF. DNA of the CDR3: TGTGCCAGCAGCTTGGAAGAAAGTGGGGATTACTGGGGTTCCCACGAGCAGTACTTC.

The chain combines TRBV7-2 with TRBJ2-3; D gene ambiguous. V dropped 1 base and J dropped 2 bases, with 4 bases sitting between them. Germline V CDR1 and CDR2: SGHTA, FQGNSA. The CDR3 extends over 13 amino acids. The CDR3 here is CASSLGDTDTQYF. The CDR3 bases are TGTGCCAGCAGCTTAGGTGACACAGATACGCAGTATTTT.

V and J are TRBV15 and TRBJ2-7, with 12 bases lining up with TRBD1. J gave up 7 bases and V 1 base, and 8 bases lay outside the gene matches. The V gene's germline CDR1 is LNHNV and CDR2 YYDKDF (reference sequence). The CDR3 runs to 16 residues. The DNA of the CDR3 is TGTGCCACCAGCAGAGCTGGGACAGGGGGCCGGAAGGAGCAGTACTTC. This codes for CATSRAGTGGRKEQYF.

This chain uses TRBV19 with TRBJ2-2; D could derive from TRBD1 or TRBD2 (5 bases each). V lost 11 bases to trimming and J lost 7 bases, with 14 bases between them. Germline lookup yields CDR1 LNHDA and CDR2 SQIVND (reference sequence). This CDR3 spans 12 amino acids. As DNA, the CDR3 is TGTGCCTCCAGAGAGGGGTTCGGGGAGCTGTTTTTT. Translating gives CASREGFGELFF.

J is TRBJ2-2 and V is TRBV30; 7 bases align to TRBD2. The CDR3 length is 15 residues. CDR1 is GTSNPN, CDR2 SVGIG, per germline (reference sequence). Losses at the gene ends were 2 bases for V and 5 bases for J; bases not matched to a gene: 8. CDR3 coding DNA: TGTGCCTGGAGTAGGGCGGGAGTCGGTACCGGGGAGCTGTTTTTT. The encoded protein is CAWSRAGVGTGELFF.

The gene calls are TRBV5-1 and TRBJ2-3; 7 bases are a match to TRBD2. V was pared by 1 base and J by 2 bases, with 7 bases of the junction left unmatched. Germline V gives CDR1 SGHRS, CDR2 YFSETQ. The CDR3 has 16 residues. This CDR3 is CASSLPPSGLTDTQYF. CDR3 nucleotides: TGCGCCAGCAGCTTGCCCCCTAGCGGCCTCACAGATACGCAGTATTTT. The full variable domain, with the rest looked up from reference TRBV5-1 and TRBJ2-3, is KAGVTQTPRYLIKTRGQQVTLSCSPISGHRSVSWYQQTPGQGLQFLFEYFSETQRNKGNFPGRFSGRQFSNSRSEMNVSTLELGDSALYLCASSLPPSGLTDTQYFGPGTRLTVL.

The CDR3 sequence is CASSPLARGRSHPYEQYF. Written as DNA, the CDR3 is TGTGCCAGCAGCCCGCTCGCTAGGGGACGTAGTCATCCCTACGAGCAGTACTTC. The chain recombines TRBV11-2 with TRBJ2-7; D tentatively reads TRBD1 or TRBD2 (5 bases each). CDR3 length: 18 amino acids. Trimming took 5 bases from V and 2 from J, leaving 25 bases between them. Germline CDR1 is SGHAT and CDR2 is FQNNGV.

CDR3 protein: CASSLDGQGAGGYTF. In DNA, the CDR3 is TGCGCCAGCAGCTTGGACGGACAGGGGGCAGGAGGCTACACCTTC. The chain combines TRBV5-1 with TRBJ1-2, with 11 nucleotides matching TRBD1. CDR3 length equals 15 residues. J lost 8 bases, V lost 0 bases, and 6 bases had no gene match. CDR1 is SGHRS, CDR2 YFSETQ, per germline.

V and J are TRBV4-1 and TRBJ2-7; the D call may be TRBD1 or TRBD2 (5 bases each). CDR1 and CDR2 from the germline V gene are MGHRA and YSYEKL. This CDR3 is 15 amino acids long. V was clipped by 0 bases and J by 0 bases, with 9 bases between them. The CDR3 nucleotides are TGCGCCAGCAGCCAAGAGGGGGAATTCTCCTACGAGCAGTACTTC. Amino acids: CASSQEGEFSYEQYF.

With respect to this clone: Other DNA sequences in the sample encode the same CDR3. The chain recombines TRBV11-3 with TRBJ1-2, with 7 bases aligning to TRBD1. This CDR3 is 12 amino acids long. Germline CDR1 reads SGHNT; CDR2 reads YENEEA. J was trimmed by 8 bases and V by 5 bases; bases with no gene match: 5. CDR3 DNA: TGTGCCAGCAGCGCCGACAGGGACGGCTACACCTTC. Encoded protein: CASSADRDGYTF.

The genes are TRBV7-2 and TRBJ1-1, with a weak D call TRBD1 (6 bases). Germline V gene lookup returns CDR1 SGHTA and CDR2 FQGNSA. Trimming cost V 4 bases and J 6 bases, with 12 bases left between them. This CDR3 contains 13 residues. The CDR3 is CASSSTGKPEAFF. Here the CDR3 DNA reads TGTGCCAGCAGCTCAACAGGGAAACCTGAAGCTTTCTTT.

The chain couples TRBV20-1 to TRBJ1-2; 9 bases match TRBD1. The CDR3 sequence is 14 residues long. CDR1 is DFQATT and CDR2 is SNEGSKA in the germline V gene (reference sequence). After removal of 3 bases from V and 8 bases from J, the junction contained 10 bases not matched to a gene. DNA of the CDR3: TGCAGTGCTAGTCGAATGACAGGGGGATCGGGCTACACCTTC. Protein: CSASRMTGGSGYTF.

This clone was counted once. The chain recombines TRBV4-1 with TRBJ2-3; 7 bases are shared with TRBD2. Germline V gene data show CDR1 as MGHRA and CDR2 as YSYEKL. V shed 0 bases and J 5 bases; nucleotides not matched to a gene: 8. The CDR3 runs 16 residues. The CDR3 loop is CASSQEGLSGLDTQYF. As DNA, the CDR3 is TGCGCCAGCAGCCAAGAGGGACTTAGCGGGTTAGATACGCAGTATTTT.